This TCR beta chain was obtained from a study of T cell responses to AZD1222 COVID-19 vaccine. General study findings and limits: Nearly half of the spike-specific TCRs reportedly recognize variant regions that carry no mutations. In all cases, repertoires were sampled only after the peak T cell response.

The repertoire was sequenced with immunoSEQ multiplex PCR; TCRdb's copy has only in-frame clones and lacks some. This table has some 130,000 clones, roughly 90% appearing once. Samples with a second dose at about 4 or about 12 weeks were pooled together. Points on this clone: Its cognate antigen is unknown.

The CDR3 sequence is 15 residues long. After removal of 7 bases from V and 7 bases from J, the junction contained 8 bases not matched to a gene. Germline V gene sequence: CDR1 SNHLY, CDR2 FYNNEI. Sequencing was performed on peripheral blood, taken 28 days after the second AZD1222 dose. The chain joins TRBV2 to TRBJ1-6; TRBD1 matches at 9 bases. This receptor was identified in an adult who received the AZD1222 COVID-19 vaccine. The CDR3 is CASMGQGTRNSPLHF. The CDR3 DNA reads TGTGCCAGCATGGGACAGGGAACGCGCAATTCACCCCTCCACTTT.